This TCR beta chain was documented in a study of beta chain features in type 1 diabetes. Across the whole study: No age, gender or cell yield differences were seen between patients and healthy donors. Study results and caveats: In comparison with healthy donors, patients had naive, central memory and Treg TCRB repertoires that appeared more similar. There were fewer insertions and more deletions at the VDJ junctions of type 1 diabetes patients. In every one of the four CD4+ subsets, TCRB CDR3s were moderately but significantly shorter in Type 1 diabetes patients.

This clone was counted between two and nine times. Its specificity is not known. The whole isolated RNA underwent reverse transcription, so sequencing captured expressed TCRB transcripts. Some 3.3 million reads per sample on average were obtained from naive, central memory and regulatory T cell samples. Here immunoSEQ multiplex PCR was the method, and the copy in TCRdb shows in-frame clones only, minus some. The table records 600,000 or so clones, roughly 12% of them present only once. V was trimmed by 7 bases and J by 2 bases, leaving 12 bases between them. The length of the CDR3 is 12 residues. Germline V lookup: CDR1 SQVTM, CDR2 ANQGSEA.

This TCR was recovered from a man aged 25 to 40 with type 1 diabetes. V usage is TRBV29-1 and J usage is TRBJ2-7; D might be TRBD1 (6 bases). Source material: naive CD4+ T cells from blood. CDR3 DNA: TGCAGCGCCAGACAGGCCCCCTACGAGCAGTACTTC. Translating it yields CSARQAPYEQYF.